Each of the 20 T cell receptor beta chains below was sequenced from the same sample in a study of CD8+CD57+ T cells in acquired aplastic anemia. Investigators profiled TCR beta VDJ and CDR3 from genomic DNA template. One entry per CDR3 protein, called by TCRdb with MiXCR from the reads. The table includes about 190,000 distinct CDR3 sequences, more than 45% detected once. Patients included in sequencing had previously demonstrated CD8+CD57+ cell expansion by flow cytometry. The sequenced sample was sorted CD4+, CD8+, or CD8+CD57+ T cells (not recorded which) from PBMCs. These receptors came from a human donor with aplastic anemia.

The V gene is TRBV7-9, the J gene TRBJ1-4; D uncertain. V lost 5 bases and J 5 bases, leaving 9 bases between the germline ends. Germline lookup yields CDR1 SEHNR and CDR2 FQNEAQ (reference sequence). The CDR3 totals 13 residues. The CDR3 sequence: CASSPTRNEKLFF. Written as DNA, the CDR3 is TGTGCCAGCAGCCCAACAAGGAATGAAAAACTGTTTTTT.

J is TRBJ2-2 and V is TRBV7-9; no clear D gene. CDR1 SEHNR and CDR2 FQNEAQ come from the germline V gene (reference sequence). The CDR3 is made up of 12 amino acids. V was cut by 4 bases and J by 7 bases, with 7 bases left in between. CDR3 bases: TGTGCCAGCAGCTCAACGGGCGGGGAGCTGTTTTTT. Translated, it gives CASSSTGGELFF.

This clonotype was observed a handful of times. The chain has TRBV12-3 or TRBV12-4 and TRBJ2-3; no clear D gene. This CDR3 is 13 amino acids long. V was trimmed by 3 bases and J by 1 base, leaving 5 bases between them. CDR3 DNA sequence: TGTGCCAGCAGTTTTGGCGGCACAGATACGCAGTATTTT. Protein: CASSFGGTDTQYF.

J is TRBJ1-2 and V is TRBV24-1; D may be TRBD1 (5 bases). The V gene lost 5 bases and the J gene lost 3 bases, with 9 bases spanning the gap. Germline V CDR1 and CDR2: KGHDR, SFDVKD. The CDR3 runs 13 residues. CDR3: CATSAGPYYGYTF. CDR3 DNA: TGTGCCACCAGTGCGGGGCCCTACTATGGCTACACCTTC.

The V and J genes are TRBV7-9 and TRBJ1-6, with D tentatively TRBD1 (6 bases). Trimming left V 4 bases short and J 6 bases short, with 10 bases between. Germline CDR1 reads SEHNR; CDR2 reads FQNEAQ (reference sequence). The CDR3 length is 14 residues. CDR3 protein: CASSSQGGNSPLHF. In DNA, the CDR3 is TGTGCCAGCAGCTCACAGGGTGGTAATTCACCCCTCCACTTT.

This clonotype appeared many times. The chain links TRBV12-3 or TRBV12-4 to TRBJ2-7; D gene ambiguous. Trimming shortened V by 6 bases and J by 4 bases, and 16 bases separated the two germline ends. This CDR3 spans 14 amino acids. The DNA of the CDR3 is TGTGCCAGCAGCTCGGATGTCCCACCATACGAGCAGTACTTC. Protein: CASSSDVPPYEQYF.

The sample holds many counts of this clonotype. This CDR3 reads CSARDGSGVSYEQYF. In DNA, the CDR3 is TGCAGTGCTAGAGATGGTAGCGGGGTATCCTACGAGCAGTACTTC. The J gene is TRBJ2-7, the V gene TRBV20-1; 8 bases match TRBD2. Looked up from germline, CDR1 is DFQATT and CDR2 is SNEGSKA (reference sequence). Trimming cost V 0 bases and J 1 base; bases outside gene matches: 5. CDR3 length equals 15 residues.

This clonotype was detected ten times or more. The V and J genes are TRBV12-3 or TRBV12-4 and TRBJ2-1; 9 bases match TRBD2. The junction had 16 bases not matched to a gene; V was cut back by 7 bases and J by 12 bases. The CDR3 sequence is 15 residues long. CDR3 region: CASTVAGEPNRGQFF. Written as DNA, the CDR3 is TGTGCCAGCACCGTAGCGGGAGAACCTAATAGAGGGCAGTTCTTC.

J is TRBJ1-1 and V is TRBV10-3, with 7 bases aligning to TRBD1. This CDR3 contains 16 residues. Germline V gene lookup returns CDR1 ENHRY and CDR2 SYGVKD. With 0 bases clipped from V and 8 bases from J, the junction kept 12 bases outside the gene matches. DNA for the CDR3: TGTGCCATCAGTGAGTCTTTTGGCAGGGGGGGCGCCGAAGCTTTCTTT. Protein product: CAISESFGRGGAEAFF.

V and J are TRBV25-1 and TRBJ2-7; D possibly uses TRBD1 or TRBD2 (5 bases each). Germline CDR1 MGHDK, CDR2 SYGVNS. Trimming stripped 8 bases from V and 3 bases from J, with 8 bases between. The CDR3 spans 11 residues. The CDR3 spells CASGDHYEQYF. CDR3 sequence (DNA): TGTGCCAGCGGGGACCACTACGAGCAGTACTTC.

Here the CDR3 DNA reads TGCAGTGTCTCCCCAGGTGGTGGCAATCAGCCCCAGCATTTT. Its translation: CSVSPGGGNQPQHF. The chain links TRBV20-1 to TRBJ1-5; unclear D gene. V shed 7 bases and J shed 2 bases, with 15 bases lying between them. Germline CDR1 is DFQATT and CDR2 is SNEGSKA (reference sequence). CDR3 length: 14 amino acids.

Note on this clonotype: Being one base from a much bigger clone, this may be a read error. The V call is TRBV10-3, the J call TRBJ1-2; no clear D. Germline V gene sequence: CDR1 ENHRY, CDR2 SYGVKD. The CDR3 loop spans 10 amino acids. The CDR3 is CAILNDGYTF. In nucleotides, the CDR3 is TGTGCCATCCTTAACGATGGCTACACCTTC.

The chain carries TRBV10-3 and TRBJ1-1, with D possibly being TRBD1 (6 bases). The CDR3 consists of 14 residues. The V and J ends lost 4 bases and 2 bases respectively, with 11 bases between them. CDR1 and CDR2 from the germline V gene are ENHRY and SYGVKD. CDR3 DNA sequence: TGTGCCATCAGTGGGACCAGGGGAAACACTGAAGCTTTCTTT. It is translated as CAISGTRGNTEAFF.

CDR3 sequence: CATARAGTSYNEQFF. CDR3 coding DNA: TGTGCCACCGCGAGGGCGGGAACGTCCTACAATGAGCAGTTCTTC. The rearrangement links TRBV10-3 to TRBJ2-1, with D possibly matching TRBD2 (6 bases). CDR1 and CDR2 from the germline V gene are ENHRY and SYGVKD. V lost 10 bases to trimming and J lost 1 base, with 17 bases between them. The CDR3 has 15 residues.

The V and J genes are TRBV7-8 and TRBJ2-1; D gene uncertain. The CDR3 consists of 14 residues. Germline-derived CDR1 and CDR2 are SGHVS and FQNEAQ. Trimming stripped 6 bases from V and 6 bases from J, with 15 bases between. The CDR3 reads CASSSQWLRNEQFF. DNA for the CDR3: TGTGCCAGCAGTTCTCAGTGGTTGCGCAATGAGCAGTTCTTC.

This clonotype was picked up a small number of times. The J gene is TRBJ2-2, the V gene TRBV7-6; D unclear. CDR1 is SGHVS and CDR2 is FNYEAQ in the germline V gene. The CDR3 covers 11 residues. The V end lost 8 bases, the J end lost 3 bases, and 4 bases lay between the germline ends. In nucleotides, the CDR3 is TGTGCCAGCTTGGACACCGGGGAGCTGTTTTTT. Amino acid sequence: CASLDTGELFF.

This clonotype was seen a handful of times. The chain joins TRBV18 to TRBJ1-1, with D possibly TRBD1 on 5 matching bases. The CDR3 sequence is 14 residues long. V shed 4 bases and J shed 6 bases, with 15 bases lying between them. Germline loops: CDR1 KGHSH, CDR2 LQKENI. CDR3 sequence reads: CASSRLGGGAEAFF. The CDR3, as DNA: TGTGCCAGCTCACGCCTAGGTGGGGGAGCTGAAGCTTTCTTT.

This chain connects TRBV10-3 to TRBJ1-2; perhaps TRBD1 as D (6 bases). This CDR3 is built from 15 residues. Germline values: CDR1 ENHRY, CDR2 SYGVKD. Trimming pared 10 bases from V and 5 bases from J, leaving 23 bases between. This CDR3 is CATFRAEQGSYGYTF. The CDR3 DNA follows: TGTGCCACCTTTAGGGCAGAACAGGGATCTTATGGCTACACCTTC.

Ten or more counts support this clonotype. This rearrangement joins TRBV2 to TRBJ2-5; possibly TRBD1 or TRBD2 for D (6 bases each). Germline V gene sequence: CDR1 SNHLY, CDR2 FYNNEI. CDR3 length: 17 residues. CDR3 in amino acids: CQSALRGVWGAQETQYF. For the CDR3, the DNA is TGTCAATCAGCCCTACGAGGAGTTTGGGGGGCCCAAGAGACCCAGTACTTC.

This clonotype was detected ten times or more. The rearrangement uses TRBV10-3 and TRBJ2-2; 8 bases line up with TRBD1. J lost 7 bases, V lost 10 bases, and 11 bases had no gene match. From germline, CDR1 is ENHRY and CDR2 SYGVKD. The CDR3 is 14 amino acids. The CDR3, as DNA: TGTGCCACCGAAGCAGGGGGCGCGGGCGGGGAGCTGTTTTTT. Translating it yields CATEAGGAGGELFF.